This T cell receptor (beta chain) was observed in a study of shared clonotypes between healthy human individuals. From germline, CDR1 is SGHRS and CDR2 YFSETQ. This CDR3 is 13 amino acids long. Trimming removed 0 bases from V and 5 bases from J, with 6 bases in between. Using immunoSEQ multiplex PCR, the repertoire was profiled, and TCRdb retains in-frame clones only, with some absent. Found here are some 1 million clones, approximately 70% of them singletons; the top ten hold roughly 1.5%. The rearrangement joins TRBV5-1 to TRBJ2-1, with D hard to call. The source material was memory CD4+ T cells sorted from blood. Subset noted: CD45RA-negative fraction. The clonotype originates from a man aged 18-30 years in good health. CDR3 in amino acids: CASSLGFDNEQFF. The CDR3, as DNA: TGCGCCAGCAGCTTGGGCTTCGACAATGAGCAGTTCTTC.